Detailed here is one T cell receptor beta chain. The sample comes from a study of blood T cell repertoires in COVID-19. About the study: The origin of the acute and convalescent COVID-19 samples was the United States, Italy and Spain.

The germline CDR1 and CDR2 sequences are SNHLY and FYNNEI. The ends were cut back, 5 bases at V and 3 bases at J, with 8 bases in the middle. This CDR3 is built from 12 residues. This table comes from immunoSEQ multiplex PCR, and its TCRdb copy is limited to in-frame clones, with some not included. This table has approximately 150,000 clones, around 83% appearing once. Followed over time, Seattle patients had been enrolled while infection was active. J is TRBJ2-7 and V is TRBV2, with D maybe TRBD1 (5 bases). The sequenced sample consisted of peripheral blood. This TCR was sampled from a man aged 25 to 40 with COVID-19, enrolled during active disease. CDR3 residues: CASSTTVYEQYF. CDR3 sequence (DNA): TGTGCCAGCAGTACGACAGTCTACGAGCAGTACTTC.